This T cell receptor beta chain was identified in a study of blood T cell repertoires in COVID-19. Study information: The United States, Italy and Spain supplied acute and convalescent COVID-19 samples. PBMCs, B-cell-depleted T cells, or T cells were the source of the cDNA or gDNA that made up the material.

CDR1 is SGHVS, CDR2 FQNEAQ, per germline. CDR3 length: 17 amino acids. Between the trimmed V and J ends, which lost 5 bases and 1 base, there was a span of 18 bases. Original processing methods: Reference gene primer amplification gave nucleated cell count estimates. Generated by immunoSEQ multiplex PCR, the TCRdb table keeps only in-frame clones and is missing some. The V and J calls and clone size were taken over from that table, and D and trimming were inferred from the DNA. The table lists under 20,000 clones, roughly 89% of them singletons, with 13% in the top ten. The rearrangement links TRBV7-8 to TRBJ1-5, with D possibly matching TRBD1 (5 bases). The receptor's source is a man aged 60 to 75 with active COVID-19. Sequenced input: peripheral blood. The CDR3 spells CASSPRVSGSSNQPQHF. In DNA, the CDR3 is TGTGCCAGCAGCCCCCGAGTCTCAGGGTCCAGCAATCAGCCCCAGCATTTT.